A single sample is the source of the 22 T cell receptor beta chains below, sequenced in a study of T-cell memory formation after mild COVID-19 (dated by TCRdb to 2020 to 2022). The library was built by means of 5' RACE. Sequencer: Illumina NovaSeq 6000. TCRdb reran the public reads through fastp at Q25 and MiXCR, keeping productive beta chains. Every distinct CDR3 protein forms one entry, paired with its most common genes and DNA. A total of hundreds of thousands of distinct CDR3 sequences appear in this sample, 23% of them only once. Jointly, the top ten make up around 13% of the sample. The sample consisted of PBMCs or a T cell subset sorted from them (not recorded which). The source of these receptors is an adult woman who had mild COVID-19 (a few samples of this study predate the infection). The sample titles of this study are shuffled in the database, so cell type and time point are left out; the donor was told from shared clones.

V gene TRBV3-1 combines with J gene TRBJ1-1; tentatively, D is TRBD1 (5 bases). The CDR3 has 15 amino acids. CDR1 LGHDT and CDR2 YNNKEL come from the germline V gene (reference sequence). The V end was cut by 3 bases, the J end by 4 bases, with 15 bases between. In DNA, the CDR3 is TGTGCCAGCAGCCATTCCAGGGATGGGGGCACTGAAGCTTTCTTT. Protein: CASSHSRDGGTEAFF.

In nucleotides, the CDR3 is TGTGCCAGTAGAGAACGGACCTCTAACTATGGCTACACCTTC. It yields the protein CASRERTSNYGYTF. The chain couples TRBV19 to TRBJ1-2; D is undetermined. V lost 6 bases, J lost 0 bases, and 11 bases lay in between. CDR3 length equals 14 residues. CDR1 is LNHDA and CDR2 is SQIVND in the germline V gene (reference sequence). The variable domain in full, completed from reference TRBV19 and TRBJ1-2, reads DGGITQSPKYLFRKEGQNVTLSCEQNLNHDAMYWYRQDPGQGLRLIYYSQIVNDFQKGDIAEGYSVSREKKESFPLTVTSAQKNPTAFYLCASRERTSNYGYTFGSGTRLTVV.

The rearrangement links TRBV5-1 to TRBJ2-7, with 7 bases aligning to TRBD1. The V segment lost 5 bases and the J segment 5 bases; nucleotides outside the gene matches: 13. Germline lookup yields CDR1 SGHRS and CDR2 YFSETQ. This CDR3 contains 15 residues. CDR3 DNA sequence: TGCGCCAGCAGAGCCACACAGGGGATACGTCACGAGCAGTACTTC. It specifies CASRATQGIRHEQYF.

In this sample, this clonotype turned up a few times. The CDR3 sequence is CASSVTPGLAFEQYF. Here the CDR3 DNA reads TGTGCCAGCAGCGTCACGCCGGGACTAGCATTCGAGCAGTACTTC. V and J are TRBV9 and TRBJ2-7; 9 nucleotides match TRBD2. With 2 bases clipped from V and 6 bases from J, the junction kept 9 bases outside the gene matches. Germline V CDR1 and CDR2: SGDLS, YYNGEE. The CDR3 has 15 amino acids.

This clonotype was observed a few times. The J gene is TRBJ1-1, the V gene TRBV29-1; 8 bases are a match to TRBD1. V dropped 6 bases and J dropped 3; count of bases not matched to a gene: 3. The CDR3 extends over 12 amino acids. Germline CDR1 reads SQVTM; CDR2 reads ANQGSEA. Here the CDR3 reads CSVRQGYTEAFF. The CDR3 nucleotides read TGCAGCGTCCGACAGGGGTACACTGAAGCTTTCTTT. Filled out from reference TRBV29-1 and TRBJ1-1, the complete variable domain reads SAVISQKPSRDICQRGTSLTIQCQVDSQVTMMFWYRQQPGQSLTLIATANQGSEATYESGFVIDKFPISRPNLTFSTLTVSNMSPEDSSIYLCSVRQGYTEAFFGQGTRLTVV.

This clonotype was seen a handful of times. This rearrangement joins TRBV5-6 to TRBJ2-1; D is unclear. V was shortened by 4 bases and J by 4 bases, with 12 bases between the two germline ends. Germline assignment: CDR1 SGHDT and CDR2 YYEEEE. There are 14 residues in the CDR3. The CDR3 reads CASSPPHSYNEQFF. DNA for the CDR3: TGTGCCAGCAGCCCACCGCATAGTTACAATGAGCAGTTCTTC.

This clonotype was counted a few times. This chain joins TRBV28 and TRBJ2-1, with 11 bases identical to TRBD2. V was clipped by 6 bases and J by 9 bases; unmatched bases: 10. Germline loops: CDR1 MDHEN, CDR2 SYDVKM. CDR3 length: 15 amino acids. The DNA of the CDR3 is TGTGCCAGCAGCTATCTAGCGGGAGGCTTTGGTGAGCAGTTCTTC. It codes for CASSYLAGGFGEQFF.

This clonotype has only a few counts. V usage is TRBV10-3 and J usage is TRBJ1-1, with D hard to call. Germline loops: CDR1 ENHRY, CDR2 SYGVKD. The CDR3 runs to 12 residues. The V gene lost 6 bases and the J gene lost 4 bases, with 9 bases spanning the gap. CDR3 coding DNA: TGTGCCATCAGGGGCTTGAGCACTGAAGCTTTCTTT. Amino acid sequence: CAIRGLSTEAFF.

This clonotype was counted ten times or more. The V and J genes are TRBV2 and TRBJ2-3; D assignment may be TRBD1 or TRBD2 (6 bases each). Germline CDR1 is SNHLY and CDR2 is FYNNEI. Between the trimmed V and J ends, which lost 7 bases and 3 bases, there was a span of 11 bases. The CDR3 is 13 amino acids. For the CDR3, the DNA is TGTGCCAGCACCTGGGGGGCTACAGATACGCAGTATTTT. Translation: CASTWGATDTQYF.

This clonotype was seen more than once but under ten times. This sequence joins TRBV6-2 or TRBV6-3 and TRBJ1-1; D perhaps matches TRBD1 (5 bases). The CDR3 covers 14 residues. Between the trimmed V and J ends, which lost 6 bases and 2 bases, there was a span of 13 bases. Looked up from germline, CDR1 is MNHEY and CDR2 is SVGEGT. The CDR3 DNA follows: TGTGCCAGCAGCCGACAGCCAGGCAACACTGAAGCTTTCTTT. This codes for CASSRQPGNTEAFF.

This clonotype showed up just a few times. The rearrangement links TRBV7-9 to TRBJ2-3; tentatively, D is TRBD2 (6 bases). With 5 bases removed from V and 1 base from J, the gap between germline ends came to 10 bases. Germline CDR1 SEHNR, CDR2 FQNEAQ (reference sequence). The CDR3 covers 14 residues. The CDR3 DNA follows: TGTGCCAGCAGCCCGGAGGGAGGCACAGATACGCAGTATTTT. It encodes CASSPEGGTDTQYF.

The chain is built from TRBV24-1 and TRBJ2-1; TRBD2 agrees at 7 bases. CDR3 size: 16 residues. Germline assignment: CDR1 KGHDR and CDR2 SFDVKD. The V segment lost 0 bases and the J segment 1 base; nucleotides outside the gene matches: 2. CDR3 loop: CATSDLSGGSYNEQFF. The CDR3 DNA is TGTGCCACCAGTGATTTGTCGGGGGGTTCCTACAATGAGCAGTTCTTC.

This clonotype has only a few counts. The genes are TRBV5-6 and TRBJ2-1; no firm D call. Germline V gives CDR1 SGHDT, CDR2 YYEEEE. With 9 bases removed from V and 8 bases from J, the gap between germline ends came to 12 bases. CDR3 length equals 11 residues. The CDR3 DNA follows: TGTGCCATTCACTCTGGGGATGAGCAGTTCTTC. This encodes CAIHSGDEQFF.

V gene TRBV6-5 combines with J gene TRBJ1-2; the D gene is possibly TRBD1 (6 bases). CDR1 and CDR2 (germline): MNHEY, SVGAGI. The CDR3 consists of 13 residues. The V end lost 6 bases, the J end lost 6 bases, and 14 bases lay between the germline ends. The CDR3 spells CASSPTGLDGYTF. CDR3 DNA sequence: TGTGCCAGCAGCCCTACAGGGCTAGATGGCTACACCTTC.

The CDR3 region is CASSPAMSYEQYF. CDR3 bases: TGTGCCAGCAGCCCAGCCATGTCCTACGAGCAGTACTTC. This chain connects TRBV4-2 to TRBJ2-7; D gene ambiguous. The V gene's germline CDR1 is LGHNA and CDR2 YNFKEQ. V lost 4 bases and J 1 base, leaving 8 bases between the germline ends. CDR3 length equals 13 residues.

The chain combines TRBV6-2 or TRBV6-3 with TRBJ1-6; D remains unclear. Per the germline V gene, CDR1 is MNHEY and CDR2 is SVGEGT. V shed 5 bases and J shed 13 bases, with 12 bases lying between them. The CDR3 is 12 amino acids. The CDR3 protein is CASSNDRTPLHF. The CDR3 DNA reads TGTGCCAGCAGTAACGACCGTACTCCCCTCCACTTT.

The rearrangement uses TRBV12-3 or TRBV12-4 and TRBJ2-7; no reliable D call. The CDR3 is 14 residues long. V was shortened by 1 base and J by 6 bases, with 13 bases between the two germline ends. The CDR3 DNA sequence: TGTGCCAGCAGTTTAGGTCAGCACCGGTCCGAGCAGTACTTC. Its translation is CASSLGQHRSEQYF.

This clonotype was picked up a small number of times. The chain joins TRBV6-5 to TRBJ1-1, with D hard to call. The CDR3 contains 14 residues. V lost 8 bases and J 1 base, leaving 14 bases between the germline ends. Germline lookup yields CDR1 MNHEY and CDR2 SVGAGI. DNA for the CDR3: TGTGCCAGCGAAAGGAAAGTCCCGAACACTGAAGCTTTCTTT. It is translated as CASERKVPNTEAFF.

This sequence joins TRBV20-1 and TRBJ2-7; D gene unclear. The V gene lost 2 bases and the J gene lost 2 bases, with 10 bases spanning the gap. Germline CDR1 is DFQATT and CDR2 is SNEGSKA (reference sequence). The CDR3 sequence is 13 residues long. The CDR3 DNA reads TGCAGTGCTAGATCCGATAACACCTACGAGCAGTACTTC. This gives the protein CSARSDNTYEQYF.

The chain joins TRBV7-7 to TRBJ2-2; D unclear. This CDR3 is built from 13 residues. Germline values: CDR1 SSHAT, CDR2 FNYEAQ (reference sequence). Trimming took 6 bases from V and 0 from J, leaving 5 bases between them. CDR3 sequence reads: CASRAANTGELFF. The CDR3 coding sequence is TGTGCCAGCAGGGCAGCGAACACCGGGGAGCTGTTTTTT.

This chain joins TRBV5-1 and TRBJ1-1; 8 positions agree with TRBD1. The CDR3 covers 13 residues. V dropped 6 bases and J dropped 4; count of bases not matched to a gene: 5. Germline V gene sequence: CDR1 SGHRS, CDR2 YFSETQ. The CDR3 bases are TGCGCCAGCATTCTACAGGGGGGCACTGAAGCTTTCTTT. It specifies CASILQGGTEAFF.

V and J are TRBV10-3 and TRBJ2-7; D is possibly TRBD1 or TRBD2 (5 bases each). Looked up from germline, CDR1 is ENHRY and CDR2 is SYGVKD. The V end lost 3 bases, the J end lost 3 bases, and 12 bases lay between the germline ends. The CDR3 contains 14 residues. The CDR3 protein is CAISDGARLYEQYF. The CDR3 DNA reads TGTGCCATCAGTGACGGGGCCCGTCTCTACGAGCAGTACTTC.